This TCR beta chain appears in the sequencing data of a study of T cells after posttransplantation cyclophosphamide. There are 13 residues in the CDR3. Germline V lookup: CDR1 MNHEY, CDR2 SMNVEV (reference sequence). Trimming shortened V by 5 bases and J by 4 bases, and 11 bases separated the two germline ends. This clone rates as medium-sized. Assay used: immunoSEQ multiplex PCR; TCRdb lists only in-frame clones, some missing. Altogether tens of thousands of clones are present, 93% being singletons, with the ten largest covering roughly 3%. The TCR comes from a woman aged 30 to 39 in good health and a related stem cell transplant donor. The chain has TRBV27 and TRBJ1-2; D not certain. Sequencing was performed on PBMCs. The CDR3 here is CASSATRIYGYTF. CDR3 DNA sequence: TGTGCCAGCAGTGCGACCAGAATCTATGGCTACACCTTC.